This TCR beta chain derives from a study of control samples from healthy donors and cancer patients. The method was immunoSEQ multiplex PCR; TCRdb's version includes in-frame clones alone and lacks a portion of them. The sample lists some 89,000 clones; 70% to 90% were seen once. CDR1 SQVTM and CDR2 ANQGSEA come from the germline V gene. CDR3 size: 12 residues. Between the trimmed V and J ends, which lost 4 bases and 5 bases, there was a span of 8 bases. The sequencing input was blood. The source of this sequence is a middle-aged woman in good health. The V and J genes are TRBV29-1 and TRBJ2-2; D uncertain. For the CDR3, the DNA is TGCAGCGTTGGTTACGGGACCGGGGAGCTGTTTTTT. Translating gives CSVGYGTGELFF.